This TCR beta chain stems from a study of early T cells in non-severe SARS-CoV-2 infection. Turning to the study itself: Alpha and beta chains were unpaired, from unsorted whole-blood bulk RNA.

This clonotype appeared many times. The CDR3 is 13 residues long. V gave up 7 bases and J gave up 6 bases; unmatched junction bases: 10. Germline V gives CDR1 SQVTM, CDR2 ANQGSEA. Individually, cDNA molecules had unique molecular identifiers attached to them. TCRdb fed the 5' RACE reads into MiXCR, producing one record per CDR3 protein. The sample consists of tens of thousands of distinct CDR3 sequences, 13% of them appearing once. Sequences were obtained from whole blood. The rearrangement links TRBV29-1 to TRBJ2-3; the match to TRBD1 covers 7 bases. The TCR originated in an adult who was a healthcare worker with PCR-confirmed SARS-CoV-2 infection or an uninfected control (not recorded which). In DNA, the CDR3 is TGCAGCGCCGAAAAGGGGGCTCAGGATACGCAGTATTTT. It yields the protein CSAEKGAQDTQYF.